These T cell receptor beta chains were read from a single sample in a study of T cells after yellow fever vaccination. TCRdb independently ran MiXCR on the 5' RACE reads; one entry per CDR3 protein. The sample shows around 500,000 distinct CDR3 sequences, around a fifth of them seen only once. Sequencing was performed on PBMCs, taken about 21 days after the first yellow fever vaccination. The origin of the receptors is a young man who received the YFV17D yellow fever vaccine. The CDR3 runs from the conserved cysteine through the conserved F or W. A D gene is named only where the DNA matches it firmly. The size entry is marked missing in some rows and otherwise reads once, few, many or a size class.

cdr3_length	v_call	d_call	clone_size	j_call	cdr3_nt	cdr3_aa
14	TRBV5-1	-	-	TRBJ2-7	TGCGCCAGCAGCAGGGCGGGGAGCTCCTACGAGCAGTACTTC	CASSRAGSSYEQYF
16	TRBV19	-	few	TRBJ2-5	TGTGCCAGTAGTATTTGGGCAGGGGCCGACCAAGAGACCCAGTACTTC	CASSIWAGADQETQYF
14	TRBV12-3/TRBV12-4	TRBD1	-	TRBJ1-5	TGTGCCAGCAGAGGGACAGGGGGCAGTCAGCCCCAGCATTTT	CASRGTGGSQPQHF
17	TRBV12-3/TRBV12-4	-	-	TRBJ2-3	TGTGCCAGCAGTTTAGGCGGGACTCTTGATACCGCAGATACGCAGTATTTT	CASSLGGTLDTADTQYF
14	TRBV6-1	-	few	TRBJ2-5	TGTGCCAGCAGGCTGGTAGTAACCGGAGGGACCCAGTACTTC	CASRLVVTGGTQYF
14	TRBV7-6	-	-	TRBJ2-5	TGTGCCAGCAGCTTAATGTTAGCGGAAGAGACCCAGTACTTC	CASSLMLAEETQYF
16	TRBV27	-	few	TRBJ1-5	TGTGCCAGCAGTTTTCAGGGTGGCGATAGCAATCAGCCCCAGCATTTT	CASSFQGGDSNQPQHF
14	TRBV29-1	TRBD1	few	TRBJ1-5	TGCAGCGTTGGACAGGGGGTAGGGAATCAGCCCCAGCATTTT	CSVGQGVGNQPQHF
14	TRBV7-3	-	-	TRBJ2-5	TGTGCCAGCAGCTTTGGTGGGGCTCAAGAGACCCAGTACTTC	CASSFGGAQETQYF
19	TRBV4-3	-	-	TRBJ2-3	TGCGCCAGCAGCCAAGAGGGACCCGGTGTTTGGAGTGGCACAGATACGCAGTATTTT	CASSQEGPGVWSGTDTQYF
12	TRBV5-6	-	-	TRBJ2-1	TGTGCCAGCAGGTGGGGGTGGGATGAGCAGTTCTTC	CASRWGWDEQFF
14	TRBV11-2	-	-	TRBJ2-7	TGTGCCAGCAGCTTAGGTGGACAGAGCTACGAGCAGTACTTC	CASSLGGQSYEQYF
13	TRBV12-3/TRBV12-4	-	-	TRBJ2-5	TGTGCCAGCAGACAGGGTTTGGAGGAGACCCAGTACTTC	CASRQGLEETQYF